These 14 T cell receptor beta chains were sequenced from one sample in a study of T cell responses to AZD1222 COVID-19 vaccine. Repertoires were generated with immunoSEQ multiplex PCR, while TCRdb's copy carries only in-frame clones and drops some. Of about 85,000 clones in the sample, 90% were seen once. Sequencing was performed on peripheral blood, taken on day 0 of AZD1222 vaccination. These receptors originate from an adult in good health.

The rearrangement joins TRBV4-2 to TRBJ2-7; D gene uncertain. Per germline, CDR1 LGHNA and CDR2 YNFKEQ. This CDR3 is 16 amino acids long. V lost 0 bases and J 4 bases, leaving 16 bases between the germline ends. CDR3 in amino acids: CASSQESRAAVYEQYF. CDR3 nucleotides: TGTGCCAGCAGCCAAGAATCTCGGGCGGCGGTTTACGAGCAGTACTTC.

In DNA form, the CDR3 reads TGTGCCAGCAGCGCTGGACAGGGGGCAACTGGCTACACCTTC. It is translated as CASSAGQGATGYTF. The chain couples TRBV9 to TRBJ1-2; TRBD1 aligns across 11 bases. This CDR3 is built from 14 residues. Germline V gene data show CDR1 as SGDLS and CDR2 as YYNGEE. Trimming took 3 bases from V and 7 from J; bases not matched to a gene: 5.

The chain employs TRBV28 and TRBJ1-5; unclear D gene. CDR1 and CDR2 from the germline V gene are MDHEN and SYDVKM. V lost 3 bases and J lost 4, with 7 bases in between. The CDR3 sequence is 13 residues long. The CDR3 DNA sequence: TGTGCCAGCAGTTTGTTTGGAAATCAGCCCCAGCATTTT. This gives the protein CASSLFGNQPQHF.

Points on this clone: At the DNA level, this CDR3 is encoded by other sequences in the same sample as well. In DNA form, the CDR3 reads TGTGCCAGCAGCTTAGCGCTAGCGGCCTACGAGCAGTACTTC. Its protein product is CASSLALAAYEQYF. V is TRBV7-2 and J is TRBJ2-7, with 7 positions matching TRBD2. Unmatched junction bases numbered 1, after V lost 0 bases and J lost 2 bases. CDR1 and CDR2 (germline): SGHTA, FQGNSA. The CDR3 spans 14 residues.

The chain is built from TRBV6-5 and TRBJ1-2, with 7 bases lining up with TRBD1. Germline loops: CDR1 MNHEY, CDR2 SVGAGI. The J segment lost 4 bases and the V segment lost 4 bases, leaving 3 bases of the junction unmatched. The length of the CDR3 is 13 residues. DNA for the CDR3: TGTGCCAGCAGTTCAGACAGGGCCTATGGCTACACCTTC. It is translated as CASSSDRAYGYTF.

This chain uses TRBV7-9 with TRBJ2-3; unclear D gene. V shed 5 bases and J shed 2 bases, with 14 bases lying between them. Germline-derived CDR1 and CDR2 are SEHNR and FQNEAQ (reference sequence). The CDR3 sequence is 15 residues long. CDR3 bases: TGTGCCAGCAGCCCGGGTGGTCAGGTCACAGATACGCAGTATTTT. Its translation: CASSPGGQVTDTQYF.

J is TRBJ1-1 and V is TRBV19, with a possible D match to TRBD1 (5 bases). The CDR3 runs 13 residues. Germline V gene sequence: CDR1 LNHDA, CDR2 SQIVND (reference sequence). The V gene lost 2 bases and the J gene lost 11 bases, with 15 bases spanning the gap. For the CDR3, the DNA is TGTGCCAGTAGTATAATCGTCGGCTCAGGGGCTTTCTTT. It translates to CASSIIVGSGAFF.

This chain joins TRBV14 and TRBJ1-6; 8 bases fit TRBD1. Trimming cost V 4 bases and J 9 bases; bases outside gene matches: 2. The germline gives CDR1 SGHDN, CDR2 FVKESK. This CDR3 comprises 13 residues. This CDR3 is CASSPQGVSPLHF. The CDR3 DNA follows: TGTGCCAGCAGCCCACAGGGGGTTTCACCCCTCCACTTT.

The chain recombines TRBV6-1 with TRBJ1-2; D uncertain. Germline CDR1 reads MNHNS; CDR2 reads SASEGT. The CDR3 sequence is 10 residues long. V dropped 2 bases and J dropped 8 bases, with 3 bases sitting between them. This CDR3 is CASSEWGYTF. CDR3 nucleotide sequence: TGTGCCAGCAGTGAATGGGGCTACACCTTC.

J is TRBJ1-1 and V is TRBV19, with D perhaps TRBD1 (6 bases). The germline CDR1 and CDR2 sequences are LNHDA and SQIVND (reference sequence). Trimming shortened V by 3 bases and J by 0 bases, and 20 bases separated the two germline ends. CDR3 length: 18 amino acids. CDR3 amino acids: CASSIPYSKGDLNTEAFF. Written as DNA, the CDR3 is TGTGCCAGTAGTATCCCGTACTCAAAGGGGGACCTGAACACTGAAGCTTTCTTT.

The chain couples TRBV7-9 to TRBJ1-5, with D possibly TRBD1 on 5 matching bases. Germline CDR1 reads SEHNR; CDR2 reads FQNEAQ (reference sequence). CDR3 length equals 16 residues. Between the trimmed V and J ends, which lost 4 bases and 0 bases, there was a span of 13 bases. The CDR3 sequence is CASSSQGIGSNQPQHF. CDR3 bases: TGTGCCAGCAGCTCTCAGGGAATTGGTAGCAATCAGCCCCAGCATTTT.

The chain links TRBV6-5 to TRBJ1-2, with 7 bases that match TRBD1. Germline V gene sequence: CDR1 MNHEY, CDR2 SVGAGI. With 2 bases clipped from V and 7 bases from J, the junction kept 7 bases outside the gene matches. CDR3 size: 14 residues. CDR3 residues: CASSYREQGSGYTF. CDR3 nucleotides: TGTGCCAGCAGTTACAGGGAACAGGGGAGTGGCTACACCTTC.

This clone has only a few counts. This chain joins TRBV7-2 and TRBJ2-1; 11 nucleotides line up with TRBD2. CDR3 length: 14 amino acids. Germline V CDR1 and CDR2: SGHTA, FQGNSA. V was pared by 5 bases and J by 9 bases, with 6 bases of the junction left unmatched. The CDR3, as DNA: TGTGCCAGCAGCGGTAGCGGGAGGGCCAGTGAGCAGTTCTTC. This translates into CASSGSGRASEQFF.

CDR3 amino acids: CASSPSGEGELFF. The DNA of the CDR3 is TGTGCCAGCAGCCCCTCAGGGGAAGGGGAGCTGTTTTTT. The chain joins TRBV7-3 to TRBJ2-2; weak D call: TRBD1 (6 bases). The CDR3 sequence is 13 residues long. The V gene's germline CDR1 is SGHTA and CDR2 FQGTGA. V dropped 5 bases and J dropped 8 bases, with 12 bases sitting between them.